This T cell receptor beta chain was found in a study of CD8 T cells in ankylosing spondylitis. In the case of this clonotype: Its target is unknown.

By quantitative 5'-RACE with molecular barcodes, the TCR beta libraries were made. TCRdb re-analysed the 5' RACE reads in MiXCR, keeping a single row per CDR3 protein. The table shows 160,000 or so distinct CDR3 sequences, with around 8.9% occurring only once. Notes on the study in general: Past research had described some motif variants in reactive arthritis synovial fluid and blood.

The germline V gene encodes CDR1 SGHTA and CDR2 FQGNSA. The CDR3 has 14 amino acids. V lost 6 bases and J lost 2; bases outside the gene matches: 5. The receptor's source is a female donor with ankylosing spondylitis or in good health (not recorded which). The genes are TRBV7-2 and TRBJ2-7, with TRBD1 matching 9 bases. The specimen sequenced was blood, either unsorted or a sorted T cell fraction (not recorded which). CDR3 sequence reads: CASSFYRGPYEQYF. CDR3 coding DNA: TGTGCCAGCAGTTTCTACAGGGGGCCCTACGAGCAGTACTTC.